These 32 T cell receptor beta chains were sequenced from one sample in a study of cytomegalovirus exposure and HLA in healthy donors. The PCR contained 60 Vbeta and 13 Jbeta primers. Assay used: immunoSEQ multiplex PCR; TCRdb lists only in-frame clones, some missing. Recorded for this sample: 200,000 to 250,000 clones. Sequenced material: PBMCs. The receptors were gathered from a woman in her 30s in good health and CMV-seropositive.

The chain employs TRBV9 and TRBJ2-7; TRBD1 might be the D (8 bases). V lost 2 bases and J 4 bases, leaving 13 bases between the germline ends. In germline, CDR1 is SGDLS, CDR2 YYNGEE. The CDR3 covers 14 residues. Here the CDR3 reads CASSVDREGYEQYF. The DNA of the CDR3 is TGTGCCAGCAGCGTGGACAGGGAGGGTTACGAGCAGTACTTC.

CDR3: CAWSSRTRITYEQYF. The CDR3 region has the DNA TGTGCCTGGAGTTCCCGGACTAGAATTACCTACGAGCAGTACTTC. The chain joins TRBV30 to TRBJ2-7, with TRBD2 matching over 7 bases. Germline loops: CDR1 GTSNPN, CDR2 SVGIG (reference sequence). The V gene end was trimmed by 2 bases and the J gene end by 2 bases; junction bases not matched to a gene: 9. The CDR3 extends over 15 amino acids.

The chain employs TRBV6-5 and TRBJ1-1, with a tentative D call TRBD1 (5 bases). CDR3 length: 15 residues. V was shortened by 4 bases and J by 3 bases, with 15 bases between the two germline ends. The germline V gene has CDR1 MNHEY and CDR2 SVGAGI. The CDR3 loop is CASSSRSRDYTEAFF. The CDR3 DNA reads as TGTGCCAGCAGTTCGAGATCCAGGGATTACACTGAAGCTTTCTTT.

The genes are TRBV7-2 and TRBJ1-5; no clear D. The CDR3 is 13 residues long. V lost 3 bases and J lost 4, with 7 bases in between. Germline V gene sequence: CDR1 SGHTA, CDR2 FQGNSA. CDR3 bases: TGTGCCAGCAGCTTCGAGCCGAATCAGCCCCAGCATTTT. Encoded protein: CASSFEPNQPQHF.

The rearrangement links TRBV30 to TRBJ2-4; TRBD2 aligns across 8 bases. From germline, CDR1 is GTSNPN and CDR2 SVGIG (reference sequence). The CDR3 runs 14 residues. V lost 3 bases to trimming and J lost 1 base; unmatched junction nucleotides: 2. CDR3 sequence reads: CAWRRLAAKNIQYF. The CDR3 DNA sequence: TGTGCCTGGAGAAGACTAGCGGCCAAAAACATTCAGTACTTC.

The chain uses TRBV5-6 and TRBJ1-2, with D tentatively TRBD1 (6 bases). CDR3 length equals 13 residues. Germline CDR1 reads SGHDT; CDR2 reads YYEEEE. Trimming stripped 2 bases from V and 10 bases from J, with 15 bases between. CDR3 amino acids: CASSLGSTGTYTF. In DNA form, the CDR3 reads TGTGCCAGCAGCTTAGGATCCACAGGGACCTACACCTTC. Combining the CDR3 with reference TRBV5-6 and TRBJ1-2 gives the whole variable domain DAGVTQSPTHLIKTRGQQVTLRCSPKSGHDTVSWYQQALGQGPQFIFQYYEEEERQRGNFPDRFSGHQFPNYSSELNVNALLLGDSALYLCASSLGSTGTYTFGSGTRLTVV.

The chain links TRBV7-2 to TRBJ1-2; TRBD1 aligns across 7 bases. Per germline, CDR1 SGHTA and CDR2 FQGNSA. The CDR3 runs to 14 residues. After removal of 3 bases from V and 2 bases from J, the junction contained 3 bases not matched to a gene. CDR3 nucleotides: TGTGCCAGCAGCTTTTCGACAGGGAACTATGGCTACACCTTC. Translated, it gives CASSFSTGNYGYTF.

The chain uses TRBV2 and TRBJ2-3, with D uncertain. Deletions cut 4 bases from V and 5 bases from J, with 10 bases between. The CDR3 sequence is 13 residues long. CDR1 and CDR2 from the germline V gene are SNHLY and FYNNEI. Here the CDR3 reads CASSVPAGDTQYF. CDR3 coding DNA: TGTGCCAGCAGTGTTCCGGCAGGAGATACGCAGTATTTT. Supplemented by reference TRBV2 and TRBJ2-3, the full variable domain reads EPEVTQTPSHQVTQMGQEVILRCVPISNHLYFYWYRQILGQKVEFLVSFYNNEISEKSEIFDDQFSVERPDGSNFTLKIRSTKLEDSAMYFCASSVPAGDTQYFGPGTRLTVL.

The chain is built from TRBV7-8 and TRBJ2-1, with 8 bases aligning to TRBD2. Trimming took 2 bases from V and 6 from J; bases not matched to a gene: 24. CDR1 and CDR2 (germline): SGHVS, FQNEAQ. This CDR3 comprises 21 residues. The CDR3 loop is CASSLMPPQRGSSLNLNEQFF. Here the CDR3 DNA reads TGTGCCAGCAGCTTAATGCCCCCTCAGCGGGGGTCGTCCCTTAACCTCAATGAGCAGTTCTTC.

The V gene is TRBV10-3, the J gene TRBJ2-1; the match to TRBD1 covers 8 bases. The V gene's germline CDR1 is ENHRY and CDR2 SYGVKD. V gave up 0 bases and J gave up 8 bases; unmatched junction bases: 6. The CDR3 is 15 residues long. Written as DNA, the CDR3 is TGTGCCATCAGTGAGTCTTCACAGGGGGTCTATGAGCAGTTCTTC. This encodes CAISESSQGVYEQFF.

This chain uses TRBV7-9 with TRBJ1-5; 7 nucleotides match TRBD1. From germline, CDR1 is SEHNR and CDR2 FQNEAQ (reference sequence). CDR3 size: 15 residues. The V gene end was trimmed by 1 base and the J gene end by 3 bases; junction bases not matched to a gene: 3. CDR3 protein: CASSLEGTVNQPQHF. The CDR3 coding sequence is TGTGCCAGCAGCTTAGAGGGGACAGTCAATCAGCCCCAGCATTTT.

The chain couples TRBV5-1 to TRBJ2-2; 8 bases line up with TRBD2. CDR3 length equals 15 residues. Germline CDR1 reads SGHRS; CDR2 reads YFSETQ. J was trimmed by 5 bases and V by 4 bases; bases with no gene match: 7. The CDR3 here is CASSVGLAGTGELFF. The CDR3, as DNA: TGCGCCAGCAGCGTCGGACTAGCCGGAACCGGGGAGCTGTTTTTT. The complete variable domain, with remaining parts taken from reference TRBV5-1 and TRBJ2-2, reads KAGVTQTPRYLIKTRGQQVTLSCSPISGHRSVSWYQQTPGQGLQFLFEYFSETQRNKGNFPGRFSGRQFSNSRSEMNVSTLELGDSALYLCASSVGLAGTGELFFGEGSRLTVL.

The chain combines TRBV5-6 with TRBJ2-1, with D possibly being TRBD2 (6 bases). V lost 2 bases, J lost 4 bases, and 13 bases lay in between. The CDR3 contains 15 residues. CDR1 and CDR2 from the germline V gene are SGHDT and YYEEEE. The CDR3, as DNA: TGTGCCAGCAGCTTAGGGTGGCTAGCGTACAATGAGCAGTTCTTC. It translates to CASSLGWLAYNEQFF.

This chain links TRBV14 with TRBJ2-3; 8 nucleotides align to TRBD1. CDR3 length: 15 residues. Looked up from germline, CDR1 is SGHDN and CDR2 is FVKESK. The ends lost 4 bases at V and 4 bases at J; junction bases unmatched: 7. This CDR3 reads CASSRTGPPADTQYF. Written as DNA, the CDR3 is TGTGCCAGCAGCCGGACAGGGCCCCCGGCAGATACGCAGTATTTT.

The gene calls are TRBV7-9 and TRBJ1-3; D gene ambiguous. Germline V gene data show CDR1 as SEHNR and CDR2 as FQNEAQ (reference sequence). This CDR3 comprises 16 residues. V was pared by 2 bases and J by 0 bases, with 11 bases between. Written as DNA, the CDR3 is TGTGCCAGCAGCTTAATCGACACCTACTCTGGAAACACCATATATTTT. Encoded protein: CASSLIDTYSGNTIYF.

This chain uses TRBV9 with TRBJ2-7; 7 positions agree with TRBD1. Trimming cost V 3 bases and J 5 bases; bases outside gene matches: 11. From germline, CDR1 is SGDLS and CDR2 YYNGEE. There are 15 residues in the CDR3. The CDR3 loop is CASSAAGQAGDEQYF. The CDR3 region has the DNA TGTGCCAGCAGCGCAGCCGGACAGGCAGGCGACGAGCAGTACTTC.

In nucleotides, the CDR3 is TGTGCCAGCAGGGCTCCTGGGGGCCCCGGGCTTGAGCAGTTCTTC. Protein: CASRAPGGPGLEQFF. The rearrangement joins TRBV9 to TRBJ2-1; the D gene is possibly TRBD1 (6 bases). CDR1 is SGDLS, CDR2 YYNGEE, per germline. Trimming took off 5 bases at V and 9 bases at J, with 21 bases between the two ends. This CDR3 is built from 15 residues. The full variable domain, completed using reference TRBV9 and TRBJ2-1, is DSGVTQTPKHLITATGQRVTLRCSPRSGDLSVYWYQQSLDQGLQFLIQYYNGEERAKGNILERFSAQQFPDLHSELNLSSLELGDSALYFCASRAPGGPGLEQFFGPGTRLTVL.

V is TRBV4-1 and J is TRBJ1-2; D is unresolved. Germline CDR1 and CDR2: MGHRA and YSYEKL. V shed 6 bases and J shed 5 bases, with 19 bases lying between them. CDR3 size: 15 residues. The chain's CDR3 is CASRRDEAALYGYTF. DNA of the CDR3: TGCGCCAGCAGAAGGGATGAAGCGGCGCTTTATGGCTACACCTTC.

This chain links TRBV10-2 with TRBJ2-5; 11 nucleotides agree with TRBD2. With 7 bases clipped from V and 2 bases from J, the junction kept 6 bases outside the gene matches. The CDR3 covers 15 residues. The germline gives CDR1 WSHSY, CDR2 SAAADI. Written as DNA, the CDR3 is TGCGCCAGCAACAAGGGACTAGCGGAACAAGAGACCCAGTACTTC. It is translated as CASNKGLAEQETQYF.

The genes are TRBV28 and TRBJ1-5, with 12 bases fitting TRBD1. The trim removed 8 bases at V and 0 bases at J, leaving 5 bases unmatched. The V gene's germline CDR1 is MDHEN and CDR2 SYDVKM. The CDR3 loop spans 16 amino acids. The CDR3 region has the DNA TGTGCCAGCTGGGACAGGGGGCTTCATAGCAATCAGCCCCAGCATTTT. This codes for CASWDRGLHSNQPQHF.

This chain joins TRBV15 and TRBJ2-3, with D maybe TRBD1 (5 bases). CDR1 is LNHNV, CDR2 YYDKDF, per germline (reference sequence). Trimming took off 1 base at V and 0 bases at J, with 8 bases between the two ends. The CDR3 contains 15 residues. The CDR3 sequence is CATSRGQLSTDTQYF. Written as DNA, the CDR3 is TGTGCCACCAGCAGAGGACAGCTTAGCACAGATACGCAGTATTTT.

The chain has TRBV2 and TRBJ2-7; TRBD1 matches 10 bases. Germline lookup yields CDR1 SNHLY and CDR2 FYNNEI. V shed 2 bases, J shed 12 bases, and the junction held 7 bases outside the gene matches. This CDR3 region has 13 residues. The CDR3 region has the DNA TGTGCCAGCAGTGAATCGCCGACAGGGGGCGGGTACTTC. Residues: CASSESPTGGGYF.

The CDR3: CASSFKESSRDTIYF. In DNA form, the CDR3 reads TGTGCCAGCAGCTTCAAGGAGTCCTCCCGGGACACCATATATTTT. The chain recombines TRBV7-8 with TRBJ1-3; D gene ambiguous. The CDR3 has 15 amino acids. V was shortened by 3 bases and J by 8 bases, with 17 bases between the two germline ends. Looked up from germline, CDR1 is SGHVS and CDR2 is FQNEAQ. The full variable domain, rest sourced from reference TRBV7-8 and TRBJ1-3, is GAGVSQSPRYKVAKRGQDVALRCDPISGHVSLFWYQQALGQGPEFLTYFQNEAQLDKSGLPSDRFFAERPEGSVSTLKIQRTQQEDSAVYLCASSFKESSRDTIYFGEGSWLTVV.

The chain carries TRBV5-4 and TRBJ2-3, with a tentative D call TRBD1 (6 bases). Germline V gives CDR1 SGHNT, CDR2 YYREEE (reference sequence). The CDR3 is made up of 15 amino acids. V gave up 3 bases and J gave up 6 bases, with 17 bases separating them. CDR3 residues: CASSSRGQGPDTQYF. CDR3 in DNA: TGTGCCAGCAGCTCGAGGGGTCAGGGGCCCGATACGCAGTATTTT.

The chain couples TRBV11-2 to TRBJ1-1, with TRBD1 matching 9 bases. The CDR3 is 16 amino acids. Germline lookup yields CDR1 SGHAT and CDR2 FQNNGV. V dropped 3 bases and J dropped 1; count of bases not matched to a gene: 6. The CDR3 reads CASSFGTGGRNTEAFF. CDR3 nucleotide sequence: TGTGCCAGCAGCTTCGGAACAGGGGGCAGGAACACTGAAGCTTTCTTT. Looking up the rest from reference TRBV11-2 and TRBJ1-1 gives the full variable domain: EAGVAQSPRYKIIEKRQSVAFWCNPISGHATLYWYQQILGQGPKLLIQFQNNGVVDDSQLPKDRFSAERLKGVDSTLKIQPAKLEDSAVYLCASSFGTGGRNTEAFFGQGTRLTVV.

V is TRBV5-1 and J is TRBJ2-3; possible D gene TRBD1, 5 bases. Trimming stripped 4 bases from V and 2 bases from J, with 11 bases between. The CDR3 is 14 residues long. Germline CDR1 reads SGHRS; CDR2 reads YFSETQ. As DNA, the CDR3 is TGCGCCAGCAGCGCAGACAGAAACACAGATACGCAGTATTTT. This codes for CASSADRNTDTQYF. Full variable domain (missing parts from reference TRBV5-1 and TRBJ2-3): KAGVTQTPRYLIKTRGQQVTLSCSPISGHRSVSWYQQTPGQGLQFLFEYFSETQRNKGNFPGRFSGRQFSNSRSEMNVSTLELGDSALYLCASSADRNTDTQYFGPGTRLTVL.

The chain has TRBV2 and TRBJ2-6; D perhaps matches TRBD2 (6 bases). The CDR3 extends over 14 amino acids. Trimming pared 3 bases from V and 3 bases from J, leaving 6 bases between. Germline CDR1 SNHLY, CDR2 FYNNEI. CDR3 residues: CASSDGGGANVLTF. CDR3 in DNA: TGTGCCAGCAGTGACGGGGGTGGGGCCAACGTCCTGACTTTC.

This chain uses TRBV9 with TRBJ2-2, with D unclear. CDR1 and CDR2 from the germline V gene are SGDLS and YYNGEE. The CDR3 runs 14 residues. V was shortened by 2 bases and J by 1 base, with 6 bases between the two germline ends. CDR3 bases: TGTGCCAGCAGCGTGCGTCAGAACACCGGGGAGCTGTTTTTT. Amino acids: CASSVRQNTGELFF.

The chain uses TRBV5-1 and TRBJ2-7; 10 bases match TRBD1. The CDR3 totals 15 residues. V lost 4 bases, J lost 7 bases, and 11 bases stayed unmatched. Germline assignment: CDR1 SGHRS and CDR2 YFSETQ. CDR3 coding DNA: TGCGCCAGCAGCCCGGGGACAGGGGCGCTTCGAGAGCAGTACTTC. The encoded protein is CASSPGTGALREQYF. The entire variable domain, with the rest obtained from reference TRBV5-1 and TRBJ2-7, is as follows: KAGVTQTPRYLIKTRGQQVTLSCSPISGHRSVSWYQQTPGQGLQFLFEYFSETQRNKGNFPGRFSGRQFSNSRSEMNVSTLELGDSALYLCASSPGTGALREQYFGPGTRLTVT.

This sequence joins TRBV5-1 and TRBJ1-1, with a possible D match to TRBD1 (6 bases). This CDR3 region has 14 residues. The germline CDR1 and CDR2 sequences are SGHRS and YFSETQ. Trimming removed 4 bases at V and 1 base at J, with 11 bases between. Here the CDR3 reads CASSPPGANTEAFF. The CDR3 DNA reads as TGCGCCAGCAGCCCCCCAGGGGCGAACACTGAAGCTTTCTTT.

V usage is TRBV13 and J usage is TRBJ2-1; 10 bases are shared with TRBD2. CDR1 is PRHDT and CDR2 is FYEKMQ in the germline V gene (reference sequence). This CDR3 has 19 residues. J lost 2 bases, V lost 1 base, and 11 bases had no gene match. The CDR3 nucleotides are TGTGCCAGCAGCTTAGTGGCTAGCGGGAGAGGCGGCGCCTACAATGAGCAGTTCTTC. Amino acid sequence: CASSLVASGRGGAYNEQFF.

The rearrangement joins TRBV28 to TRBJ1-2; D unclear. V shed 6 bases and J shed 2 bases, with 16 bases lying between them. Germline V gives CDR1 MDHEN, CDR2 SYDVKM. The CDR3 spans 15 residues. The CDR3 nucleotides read TGTGCCAGCAGCCCCCCCTCGCAGGCGAACTATGGCTACACCTTC. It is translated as CASSPPSQANYGYTF.